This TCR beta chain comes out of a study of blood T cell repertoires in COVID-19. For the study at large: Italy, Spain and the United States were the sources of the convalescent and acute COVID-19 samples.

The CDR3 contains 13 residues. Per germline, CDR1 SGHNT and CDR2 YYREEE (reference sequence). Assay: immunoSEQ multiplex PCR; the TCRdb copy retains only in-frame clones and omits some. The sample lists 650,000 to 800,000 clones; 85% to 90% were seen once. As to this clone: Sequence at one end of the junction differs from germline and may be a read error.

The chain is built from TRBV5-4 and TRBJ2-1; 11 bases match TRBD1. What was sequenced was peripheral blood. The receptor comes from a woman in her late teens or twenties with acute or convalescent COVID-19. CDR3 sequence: CASSRVLGQGGLF. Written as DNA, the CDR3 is TGTGCCAGCAGCCGCGTATTGGGACAGGGGGGACTCTTC.